The 21 T cell receptor beta chains below were found in one sample sequenced in a study of T-cell reconstitution after alpha-beta-depleted transplantation in children. During its preparation, the TCRbeta library received unique molecular identifiers. TCRdb itself ran the PCR reads through MiXCR, one entry per CDR3 protein. The sample contains approximately 190,000 distinct CDR3 sequences, around 9.2% of which appear only once. This sample comprised PBMCs, mostly from graft donor cells, obtained 360 days after TCRalphabeta/CD19-depleted stem cell transplant. Source of these receptors: a male patient aged 2 to 9 who had a stem cell transplant for acute myeloid leukemia, so the T cells may come from the graft donor.

This clonotype was detected a few times. The chain employs TRBV5-6 and TRBJ1-2, with 9 bases aligning to TRBD1. CDR1 and CDR2 from the germline V gene are SGHDT and YYEEEE. The CDR3 totals 15 residues. The V and J ends lost 4 bases and 8 bases, in that order; junction bases with no gene match: 12. DNA for the CDR3: TGTGCCAGCAGCAATCGGAAACAGGGGGCGCGGGGCTACACCTTC. Its translation is CASSNRKQGARGYTF.

The gene calls are TRBV5-1 and TRBJ2-2, with D possibly TRBD1 on 6 matching bases. Germline V lookup: CDR1 SGHRS, CDR2 YFSETQ. V was clipped by 1 base and J by 2 bases, with 9 bases between them. CDR3 size: 15 residues. The CDR3 DNA reads as TGCGCCAGCAGCTTGCAGGGGCTCAACACCGGGGAGCTGTTTTTT. It encodes CASSLQGLNTGELFF.

This clonotype was picked up many times. This chain connects TRBV20-1 to TRBJ2-1; D unresolved. Germline V gene data show CDR1 as DFQATT and CDR2 as SNEGSKA (reference sequence). This CDR3 has 12 residues. V was pared by 1 base and J by 4 bases, with 5 bases between. CDR3 loop: CSARAGYNEQFF. CDR3 coding DNA: TGCAGTGCTAGAGCCGGGTACAATGAGCAGTTCTTC.

This clonotype was observed a few times. The CDR3, as DNA: TGTGCCACCAGCAGGGGTAGGAACTATGGCTACACCTTC. It encodes CATSRGRNYGYTF. The chain employs TRBV15 and TRBJ1-2; D is unresolved. Germline V gene lookup returns CDR1 LNHNV and CDR2 YYDKDF (reference sequence). CDR3 length equals 13 residues. V shed 3 bases and J shed 2 bases, with 7 bases lying between them. Full variable domain (outside the CDR3, taken from reference TRBV15 and TRBJ1-2): DAMVIQNPRYQVTQFGKPVTLSCSQTLNHNVMYWYQQKSSQAPKLLFHYYDKDFNNEADTPDNFQSRRPNTSFCFLDIRSPGLGDTAMYLCATSRGRNYGYTFGSGTRLTVV.

This clonotype was recorded many times. The chain employs TRBV7-8 and TRBJ2-7; D is ambiguous. V shed 0 bases and J shed 6 bases, with 12 bases lying between them. The length of the CDR3 is 14 residues. CDR1 is SGHVS, CDR2 FQNEAQ, per germline. The CDR3 loop reads CASSLALYSPEQYF. CDR3 DNA: TGTGCCAGCAGCTTAGCGCTGTACAGTCCCGAGCAGTACTTC.

This clonotype occurred a few times. The chain carries TRBV12-3 or TRBV12-4 and TRBJ2-5, with unresolved D. Trimming left V 1 base short and J 5 bases short, with 8 bases between. The CDR3 has 13 residues. The CDR3 reads CASSLGNKETQYF. The CDR3 DNA is TGTGCCAGCAGTTTAGGTAACAAGGAGACCCAGTACTTC.

The chain uses TRBV20-1 and TRBJ1-5; TRBD1 is a possible D gene (5 bases). V was clipped by 0 bases and J by 4 bases, with 10 bases between them. This CDR3 region has 14 residues. Germline assignment: CDR1 DFQATT and CDR2 SNEGSKA (reference sequence). The CDR3 region has the DNA TGCAGTGCTAGAGATCCCACAGGTAATCAGCCCCAGCATTTT. Translated, it gives CSARDPTGNQPQHF.

This clonotype has a handful of counts. The gene calls are TRBV5-1 and TRBJ2-3, with D possibly called TRBD1 or TRBD2 (5 bases each). The germline gives CDR1 SGHRS, CDR2 YFSETQ. The CDR3 has 15 residues. V lost 1 base to trimming and J lost 4 bases, with 13 bases between them. The CDR3 loop is CASSLQGPEADTQYF. The CDR3 region has the DNA TGCGCCAGCAGCTTGCAGGGACCGGAGGCAGATACGCAGTATTTT.

This clonotype has ten or more counts. The V gene is TRBV5-1, the J gene TRBJ1-4; D call uncertain. The CDR3 loop spans 14 amino acids. Trimming shortened V by 4 bases and J by 1 base, and 8 bases separated the two germline ends. Germline V gene data show CDR1 as SGHRS and CDR2 as YFSETQ. Here the CDR3 DNA reads TGCGCCAGCAGCCCTAGTAGAACTAATGAAAAACTGTTTTTT. The encoded protein is CASSPSRTNEKLFF.

This clonotype occurred a few times. The rearrangement joins TRBV19 to TRBJ2-1; unclear D gene. CDR3 length equals 13 residues. Germline V gives CDR1 LNHDA, CDR2 SQIVND (reference sequence). V lost 3 bases to trimming and J lost 10 bases, with 13 bases between them. In DNA, the CDR3 is TGTGCCAGTAGTATCTCCCACATTCGGGAGCAGTTCTTC. It codes for CASSISHIREQFF.

In this sample, this clonotype turned up a few times. V and J are TRBV29-1 and TRBJ2-5, with D hard to call. The CDR3 totals 13 residues. V was pared by 3 bases and J by 5 bases, with 13 bases between. The germline gives CDR1 SQVTM, CDR2 ANQGSEA. CDR3 sequence: CSVEFSGLETQYF. The DNA of the CDR3 is TGCAGCGTTGAGTTCTCCGGGTTGGAGACCCAGTACTTC.

The rearrangement uses TRBV9 and TRBJ2-1, with 9 bases identical to TRBD2. V shed 0 bases and J 6 bases; nucleotides not matched to a gene: 4. Germline CDR1 is SGDLS and CDR2 is YYNGEE. CDR3 length equals 15 residues. The CDR3 reads CASSVGASGANEQFF. In DNA form, the CDR3 reads TGTGCCAGCAGCGTAGGGGCTAGCGGGGCCAATGAGCAGTTCTTC.

The chain uses TRBV5-6 and TRBJ2-5, with D possibly TRBD1 on 6 matching bases. This CDR3 region has 17 residues. Germline values: CDR1 SGHDT, CDR2 YYEEEE. V lost 4 bases and J 0 bases, leaving 19 bases between the germline ends. The CDR3 bases are TGTGCCAGCAGCCCTCGGCGGACAGATCCAAACCAAGAGACCCAGTACTTC. This gives the protein CASSPRRTDPNQETQYF.

This clonotype came up a few times. The J gene is TRBJ1-4, the V gene TRBV12-3 or TRBV12-4; perhaps TRBD1 as D (5 bases). The CDR3 has 14 residues. V dropped 5 bases and J dropped 4 bases, with 11 bases sitting between them. In DNA, the CDR3 is TGTGCCAGCAGTCTGACAGCCCATAATGAAAAACTGTTTTTT. This translates into CASSLTAHNEKLFF.

This clonotype was found a few times. The V and J genes are TRBV5-6 and TRBJ1-2, with D maybe TRBD1 (5 bases). Trimming removed 2 bases at V and 3 bases at J, with 14 bases between. The CDR3 runs 15 residues. Germline values: CDR1 SGHDT, CDR2 YYEEEE. The CDR3 reads CASSFHRIRYYGYTF. The CDR3 coding sequence is TGTGCCAGCAGCTTTCACAGGATCAGATACTATGGCTACACCTTC.

This clonotype occurred many times. The gene calls are TRBV20-1 and TRBJ1-1; maybe TRBD1 (5 bases). Germline V gene data show CDR1 as DFQATT and CDR2 as SNEGSKA (reference sequence). V lost 1 base and J lost 3, with 15 bases in between. The length of the CDR3 is 15 residues. The CDR3 sequence is CSARVWDLVDTEAFF. The DNA for the CDR3 is TGCAGTGCTAGAGTATGGGACCTTGTGGACACTGAAGCTTTCTTT.

This clonotype came up many times. The chain links TRBV10-3 to TRBJ1-4; 9 nucleotides agree with TRBD1. The CDR3 extends over 17 amino acids. Unmatched junction bases numbered 10, after V lost 4 bases and J lost 4 bases. In germline, CDR1 is ENHRY, CDR2 SYGVKD. For the CDR3, the DNA is TGTGCCATCAGTGGGGATCCACAGGGGGCGGTTAATGAAAAACTGTTTTTT. Translated, it gives CAISGDPQGAVNEKLFF.

This clonotype showed up just a few times. This chain's CDR3 is CSARVPTSGGTEAFF. The CDR3 DNA sequence: TGCAGTGCTAGAGTCCCAACCTCAGGGGGCACTGAAGCTTTCTTT. The chain has TRBV20-1 and TRBJ1-1, with 7 bases identical to TRBD1. CDR1 and CDR2 from the germline V gene are DFQATT and SNEGSKA (reference sequence). Trimming took 1 base from V and 4 from J; bases not matched to a gene: 9. There are 15 residues in the CDR3.

The V call is TRBV27, the J call TRBJ2-1; D perhaps matches TRBD2 (6 bases). V lost 1 base and J 7 bases, leaving 14 bases between the germline ends. Germline assignment: CDR1 MNHEY and CDR2 SMNVEV (reference sequence). The CDR3 runs to 15 residues. This CDR3 is CASSLLRESGNEQFF. CDR3 sequence (DNA): TGTGCCAGCAGTTTATTACGGGAGAGTGGGAATGAGCAGTTCTTC.

This clonotype was counted ten times or more. The chain is built from TRBV12-3 or TRBV12-4 and TRBJ2-5; D may be TRBD1 (6 bases). CDR3 length: 15 residues. Between the trimmed V and J ends, which lost 6 bases and 4 bases, there was a span of 18 bases. The CDR3 region is CASRPQGFAAETQYF. CDR3 nucleotide sequence: TGTGCCAGCAGGCCGCAGGGGTTTGCGGCAGAGACCCAGTACTTC.

This clonotype was seen only a few times. This chain connects TRBV3-1 to TRBJ1-1; D is perhaps TRBD1 (5 bases). V was pared by 0 bases and J by 5 bases, with 10 bases between. Germline loops: CDR1 LGHDT, CDR2 YNNKEL (reference sequence). This CDR3 spans 14 amino acids. The CDR3 DNA is TGTGCCAGCAGCCAAGAGGGACTTAGGACTGAAGCTTTCTTT. Translating it yields CASSQEGLRTEAFF.